Sequencing of this T cell receptor beta chain was carried out in a study of monozygotic twins with inflammatory bowel disease. The CDR3 runs 15 residues. Germline values: CDR1 KGHSH, CDR2 LQKENI. Two nested PCRs, of approximately 16 and 9 cycles, processed TCRalpha and TCRbeta cDNA. TCRdb derives one entry per CDR3 protein from the 5' RACE reads, leaving out DNA. The sample's table shows fewer than 550,000 distinct CDR3 sequences. This TCR was recovered from a human donor with ulcerative colitis or Crohn's disease, or a healthy co-twin of an affected twin (not recorded which). The chain carries TRBV18 and TRBJ2-2; TCRdb's assignment of TRBD1 cannot be checked, as there is no DNA. What was sequenced was blood. CDR3 protein: CASSLDRLNTGELFF.